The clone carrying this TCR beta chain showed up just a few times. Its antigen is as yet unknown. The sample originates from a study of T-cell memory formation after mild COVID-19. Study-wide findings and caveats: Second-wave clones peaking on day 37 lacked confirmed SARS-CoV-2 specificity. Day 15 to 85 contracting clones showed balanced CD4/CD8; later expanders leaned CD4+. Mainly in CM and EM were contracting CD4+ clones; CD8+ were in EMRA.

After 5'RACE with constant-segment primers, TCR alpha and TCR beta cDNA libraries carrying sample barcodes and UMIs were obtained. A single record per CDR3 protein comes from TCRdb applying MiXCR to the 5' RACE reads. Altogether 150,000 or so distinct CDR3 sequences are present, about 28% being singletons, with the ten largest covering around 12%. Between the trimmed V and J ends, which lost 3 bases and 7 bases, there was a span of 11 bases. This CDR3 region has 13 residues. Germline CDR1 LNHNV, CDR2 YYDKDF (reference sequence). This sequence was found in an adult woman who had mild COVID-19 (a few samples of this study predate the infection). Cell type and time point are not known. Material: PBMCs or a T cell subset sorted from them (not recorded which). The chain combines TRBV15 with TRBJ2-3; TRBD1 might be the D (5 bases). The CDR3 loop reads CATSSLRGNTQYF. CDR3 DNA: TGTGCCACCAGCAGCCTTAGGGGAAATACGCAGTATTTT.